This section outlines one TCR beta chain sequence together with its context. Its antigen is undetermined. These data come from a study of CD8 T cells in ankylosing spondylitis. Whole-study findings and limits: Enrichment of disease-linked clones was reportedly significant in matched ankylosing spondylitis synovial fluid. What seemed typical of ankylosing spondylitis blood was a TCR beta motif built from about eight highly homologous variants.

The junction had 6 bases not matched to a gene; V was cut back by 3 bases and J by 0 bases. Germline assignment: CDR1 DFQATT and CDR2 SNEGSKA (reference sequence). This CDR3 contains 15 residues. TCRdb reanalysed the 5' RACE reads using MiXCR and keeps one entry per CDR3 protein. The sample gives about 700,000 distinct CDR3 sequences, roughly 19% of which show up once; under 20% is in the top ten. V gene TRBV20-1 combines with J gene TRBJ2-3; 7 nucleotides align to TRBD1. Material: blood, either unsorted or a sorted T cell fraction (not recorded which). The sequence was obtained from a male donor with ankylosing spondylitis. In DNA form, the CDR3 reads TGCAGTGCTAGGCCGGGACAGTTTAGCACAGATACGCAGTATTTT. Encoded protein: CSARPGQFSTDTQYF.